The subject of this entry is one T cell receptor beta chain. There is no known antigen for this receptor. Base qualities are not recorded, but no much larger clone differs from it by a single base. The meaning of the sample's time point label: baseline before first vaccination. The treatment or condition label for this specimen denotes: meningococcal conjugate vaccine given as trial control. The vaccinee samples were drawn from two UK trials, COV001 and COV002, one of which was a single-blind randomized controlled phase 2/3 trial testing AZD1222 (ChAdOx1 nCoV-19) in healthy adults. Trial participant PBMC samples were collected at day 0 and day 28 after the second dose for TCRbeta chain sequencing. The data were obtained in a study of T cell responses to AZD1222 COVID-19 vaccine (dated by TCRdb to 2020 to 2022). With regard to the full study: A total of approximately 230 trial participants underwent TCR sequencing, of whom some 210 received two doses of AZD1222 and approximately 25 received two doses of the MenACWY control vaccine. Trial participants were enrolled by age into 18-55, 56-69 and 70-plus year subgroups, with roughly 160, 29 and 62 TCR-sequenced participants respectively. Beyond this particular receptor, the publication reports: Because no day 14 peak-response samples were available, the repertoires could be characterized only after the peak T cell response. Most participants were white British and females outnumbered males, and the authors suggested that clonal diversity may have been underestimated. Reportedly, almost half of the unique spike-specific TCRs recognized epitopes lying outside the regions that are mutated in the B.1.351 and B.1.1.7 variants. Conclusions about previously exposed vaccinees are limited because only a handful of AZD1222 recipients were SARS-CoV-2 seropositive at baseline. The 56-69-year group was small, and its depth increase did not reach significance, likely because of low power. A significant rise in spike-specific TCR breadth and depth was observed after two AZD1222 doses relative to day 0 and relative to MenACWY recipients. The vaccine-associated CD4 TCRs covered the entire spike protein, and the dominant responses fell in regions 160-218 and 743-854.

Inclusive of the bounding cysteine and phenylalanine, the CDR3 is 14 residues long. Only CDR3 DNA is held: 42 bases, read in frame from base 1. At the junction V is shortened by 8 bases and J by 0 bases, with 11 bases in between. CDR1 and CDR2, per the germline V gene, are MDHEN and SYDVKM. The CDR3 regions of human TCRbeta chains were analyzed by immunosequencing. The paper's processing steps were these. TCRs in the repertoires were matched against a reference library of SARS-CoV-2-specific TCRs that had been generated with the MIRA antigen-specificity platform. Breadth was defined as the fraction of unique TCRs that were SARS-CoV-2-associated. Depth was defined as the fraction of total T cells that were SARS-CoV-2-associated. Using the MIRA data, each spike-specific TCR was assigned both to the spike region to which the TCR was reactive and to a CD4 or CD8 class. Log10-transformed breadth and depth values were compared by one-way ANOVA with Sidak's multiple comparisons tests. Imported from immuneACCESS, the table was reduced by TCRdb to in-frame sequences with V and J called. These copies leave out some clones; in studies compared against another copy, an unresolved V gene accounts for under half, and the cause of the remainder is not known. V and J calls plus clone size are reproduced from that table; the DNA served to infer D and trimming. In all, the sample holds about 120,000 clones, and 80% to 95% of those were seen once. Nearly 4.5% of the sample is in the top ten clones.

The sequences come from peripheral blood, collected on day 0 of MenACWY control vaccination. Recombination linked TRBV28 to TRBJ1-5; a tentative D call is TRBD1 (5 bases match). This TCR derives from an adult in good health. At the DNA level, the sequence is TGTGCCAGCGGACCGGACACTAGCAATCAGCCCCAGCATTTT. The encoded protein is CASGPDTSNQPQHF.